These 26 T cell receptor beta chains were all obtained from the same sample, sequenced in a study of T cells after somatic rescue of genetic block (dated by TCRdb to 2018 to 2020). Receptors were amplified or captured by the immunoSEQ multiplex PCR assay. Entries here come from immuneACCESS through TCRdb and include only in-frame sequences with V and J called. Some clones fail to appear in such tables; in the studies checked, an unresolved V gene covers under half of the shortfall, and the cause of the remainder is unknown. The sample data list approximately 71,000 clones, and 80% to 95% of these were observed just once. The ten largest clones capture over 2.5% of the sample. The material sequenced was peripheral blood mononuclear cells (PBMCs). The source of these receptors is a middle-aged man.

This sequence joins TRBV6-5 and TRBJ1-5; a weak D match, TRBD1 (5 bases). Germline V CDR1 and CDR2: MNHEY, SVGAGI. V lost 0 bases and J 1 base, leaving 10 bases between the germline ends. This CDR3 has 16 amino acids. CDR3 loop: CASSYSWGRSNQPQHF. DNA for the CDR3: TGTGCCAGCAGTTACTCGTGGGGCAGGAGCAATCAGCCCCAGCATTTT.

The V and J genes are TRBV7-9 and TRBJ2-1, with D perhaps matching TRBD2 (6 bases). The V gene lost 5 bases and the J gene lost 0 bases, with 11 bases spanning the gap. CDR3 length: 15 amino acids. Germline CDR1 SEHNR, CDR2 FQNEAQ (reference sequence). In DNA, the CDR3 is TGTGCCAGCAGCGTAGGGAGGAGCTCCTACAATGAGCAGTTCTTC. Translating gives CASSVGRSSYNEQFF.

The V gene is TRBV5-1, the J gene TRBJ2-3; D perhaps matches TRBD2 (6 bases). The CDR3 has 14 amino acids. With 2 bases removed from V and 5 bases from J, the gap between germline ends came to 12 bases. Looked up from germline, CDR1 is SGHRS and CDR2 is YFSETQ. The CDR3 DNA follows: TGCGCCAGCAGCTTCGGGGGAGGCAGAGATACGCAGTATTTT. Translation: CASSFGGGRDTQYF.

V and J are TRBV19 and TRBJ1-6, with TRBD1 identical over 7 bases. This CDR3 contains 14 residues. Germline CDR1 LNHDA, CDR2 SQIVND (reference sequence). V shed 4 bases, J shed 7 bases, and the junction held 4 bases outside the gene matches. CDR3 residues: CASSTGQQNSPLHF. The CDR3 region has the DNA TGTGCCAGTAGTACGGGACAGCAGAATTCACCCCTCCACTTT. The full variable domain, completed using reference TRBV19 and TRBJ1-6, is DGGITQSPKYLFRKEGQNVTLSCEQNLNHDAMYWYRQDPGQGLRLIYYSQIVNDFQKGDIAEGYSVSREKKESFPLTVTSAQKNPTAFYLCASSTGQQNSPLHFGNGTRLTVT.

This chain links TRBV5-4 with TRBJ2-3; the D call may be TRBD1 or TRBD2 (5 bases each). Trimming cost V 4 bases and J 2 bases, with 11 bases left between them. The CDR3 has 14 residues. Per the germline V gene, CDR1 is SGHNT and CDR2 is YYREEE (reference sequence). CDR3 nucleotide sequence: TGTGCCAGCAGCCCAGGGACGTCCACAGATACGCAGTATTTT. It yields the protein CASSPGTSTDTQYF.

The chain is built from TRBV19 and TRBJ1-2, with 9 bases aligning to TRBD1. Germline-derived CDR1 and CDR2 are LNHDA and SQIVND (reference sequence). The length of the CDR3 is 16 residues. V shed 4 bases, J shed 6 bases, and the junction held 12 bases outside the gene matches. The chain's CDR3 is CASSTQRGTGPHGYTF. The CDR3 coding sequence is TGTGCCAGTAGTACCCAGCGGGGGACAGGGCCTCATGGCTACACCTTC.

The genes are TRBV5-3 and TRBJ2-1, with D unresolved. TRBV5-3 carries the ORF label, with uncertain function. This CDR3 is built from 16 residues. Trimming left V 3 bases short and J 0 bases short, with 13 bases between. CDR3 loop: CARSSILRSSYNEQFF. CDR3 coding DNA: TGTGCCAGAAGCTCCATCTTAAGAAGCTCCTACAATGAGCAGTTCTTC.

The chain joins TRBV11-2 to TRBJ2-1, with 7 bases matching TRBD2. The CDR3 has 16 amino acids. Trimming took 9 bases from V and 1 from J; bases not matched to a gene: 12. The V gene's germline CDR1 is SGHAT and CDR2 FQNNGV. The CDR3 sequence: CARDRREPSSYNEQFF. The CDR3 DNA is TGTGCCAGGGATAGGCGGGAGCCCTCTTCCTACAATGAGCAGTTCTTC. The variable domain in full, with the rest retrieved from reference TRBV11-2 and TRBJ2-1, is EAGVAQSPRYKIIEKRQSVAFWCNPISGHATLYWYQQILGQGPKLLIQFQNNGVVDDSQLPKDRFSAERLKGVDSTLKIQPAKLEDSAVYLCARDRREPSSYNEQFFGPGTRLTVL.

The V and J genes are TRBV6-5 and TRBJ2-1; 12 bases agree with TRBD2. The V segment lost 7 bases and the J segment 9 bases; nucleotides outside the gene matches: 10. The CDR3 totals 15 residues. Germline-derived CDR1 and CDR2 are MNHEY and SVGAGI. The CDR3 loop is CASTASGRAAGEQFF. The CDR3 bases are TGTGCCAGCACCGCTAGCGGGAGGGCCGCTGGTGAGCAGTTCTTC.

This chain connects TRBV18 to TRBJ2-2; D assignment may be TRBD1 or TRBD2 (7 bases each). Germline V gene sequence: CDR1 KGHSH, CDR2 LQKENI. The CDR3 runs 17 residues. V shed 8 bases and J shed 0 bases, with 19 bases lying between them. The CDR3 here is CASRGAQGLTNTGELFF. The CDR3 region has the DNA TGTGCCAGCCGGGGGGCACAGGGGTTGACGAACACCGGGGAGCTGTTTTTT.

The chain couples TRBV28 to TRBJ2-7; weak D call: TRBD2 (5 bases). V was cut by 6 bases and J by 2 bases, with 20 bases left in between. Germline V gene data show CDR1 as MDHEN and CDR2 as SYDVKM. The CDR3 length is 16 residues. CDR3 region: CASRRHPGGSAYEQYF. Here the CDR3 DNA reads TGTGCCAGCAGGCGCCACCCGGGCGGGTCGGCCTACGAGCAGTACTTC. Using reference TRBV28 and TRBJ2-7 for the parts outside the CDR3, the full variable domain is DVKVTQSSRYLVKRTGEKVFLECVQDMDHENMFWYRQDPGLGLRLIYFSYDVKMKEKGDIPEGYSVSREKKERFSLILESASTNQTSMYLCASRRHPGGSAYEQYFGPGTRLTVT.

The chain employs TRBV2 and TRBJ1-5; D is perhaps TRBD1 (5 bases). Germline CDR1 reads SNHLY; CDR2 reads FYNNEI. Trimming removed 8 bases at V and 0 bases at J, with 14 bases between. CDR3 length: 15 residues. Written as DNA, the CDR3 is TGTGCCAGCTCAGCCGGGACCTATAGCAATCAGCCCCAGCATTTT. Translation: CASSAGTYSNQPQHF.

V is TRBV15 and J is TRBJ2-7; D not resolved. The CDR3 contains 14 residues. Germline CDR1 and CDR2: LNHNV and YYDKDF (reference sequence). V was clipped by 4 bases and J by 4 bases, with 14 bases between them. The CDR3 reads CATSITLFSYEQYF. For the CDR3, the DNA is TGTGCCACCAGCATAACGCTTTTTTCTTACGAGCAGTACTTC.

Only one count was recorded for this clone. The chain joins TRBV10-2 to TRBJ2-7; D is perhaps TRBD1 (5 bases). The germline CDR1 and CDR2 sequences are WSHSY and SAAADI. This CDR3 comprises 14 residues. V shed 5 bases and J shed 3 bases, with 14 bases lying between them. The CDR3, as DNA: TGCGCCAGCAGTCCCCCCGGACACCTCTACGAGCAGTACTTC. Protein: CASSPPGHLYEQYF.

The chain recombines TRBV7-2 with TRBJ2-2; D is perhaps TRBD2 (5 bases). The CDR3 is made up of 14 amino acids. V was shortened by 4 bases and J by 1 base, with 7 bases between the two germline ends. The V gene's germline CDR1 is SGHTA and CDR2 FQGNSA. This CDR3 reads CASSSDWNTGELFF. CDR3 DNA: TGTGCCAGCAGCTCGGACTGGAACACCGGGGAGCTGTTTTTT.

The gene calls are TRBV10-2 and TRBJ2-7; TRBD1 aligns across 7 bases. V lost 4 bases, J lost 7 bases, and 10 bases stayed unmatched. CDR1 and CDR2 (germline): WSHSY, SAAADI. The CDR3 length is 14 residues. CDR3 in DNA: TGCGCCAGCAGTGGAGCAGGGGGAAGTGGGGAGCAGTACTTC. Translated, it gives CASSGAGGSGEQYF.

The chain joins TRBV5-1 to TRBJ2-1; 7 bases are shared with TRBD1. CDR1 SGHRS and CDR2 YFSETQ come from the germline V gene. V gave up 4 bases and J gave up 0 bases; unmatched junction bases: 13. CDR3 size: 18 residues. CDR3 DNA: TGCGCCAGCAGCCATCGATGGACAGGAAGAAGCTCCTACAATGAGCAGTTCTTC. This encodes CASSHRWTGRSSYNEQFF.

This clone was recorded once. This chain connects TRBV6-5 to TRBJ1-2; D is ambiguous. The CDR3 length is 13 residues. Looked up from germline, CDR1 is MNHEY and CDR2 is SVGAGI. V shed 5 bases and J shed 4 bases, with 11 bases lying between them. This CDR3 reads CASSGSRGYGYTF. CDR3 DNA sequence: TGTGCCAGCAGTGGCAGCCGCGGCTATGGCTACACCTTC.

V usage is TRBV25-1 and J usage is TRBJ2-5; no definite D call. V gave up 4 bases and J gave up 0 bases, with 6 bases separating them. CDR1 and CDR2 from the germline V gene are MGHDK and SYGVNS. The CDR3 extends over 13 amino acids. The CDR3 DNA follows: TGTGCCAGCAGTGGAAGGGACCAAGAGACCCAGTACTTC. It is translated as CASSGRDQETQYF.

This clone came up once. The J gene is TRBJ2-1, the V gene TRBV6-6; 13 bases fit TRBD2. The CDR3 is made up of 16 amino acids. The V gene's germline CDR1 is MNHNY and CDR2 SVGAGI (reference sequence). V was clipped by 7 bases and J by 5 bases; unmatched bases: 8. The CDR3 DNA is TGTGCCAGCACTTTGGCCGGACTAGCGGGGGACAATGAGCAGTTCTTC. It codes for CASTLAGLAGDNEQFF.

J is TRBJ1-1 and V is TRBV28; D ambiguous. Germline V lookup: CDR1 MDHEN, CDR2 SYDVKM. The CDR3 length is 15 residues. The V end was cut by 6 bases, the J end by 1 base, with 15 bases between. CDR3 loop: CASRMILMTNTEAFF. The CDR3 nucleotides read TGTGCCAGCAGGATGATACTTATGACGAACACTGAAGCTTTCTTT.

The chain couples TRBV7-9 to TRBJ1-4, with unresolved D. V was pared by 5 bases and J by 0 bases, with 13 bases between. The CDR3 has 16 residues. CDR1 and CDR2 from the germline V gene are SEHNR and FQNEAQ (reference sequence). The CDR3: CASSLTSWATNEKLFF. The CDR3 nucleotides are TGTGCCAGCAGCCTAACCTCATGGGCAACTAATGAAAAACTGTTTTTT.

The V and J genes are TRBV7-9 and TRBJ1-6, with TRBD1 as a possible D gene (6 bases). The CDR3 totals 15 residues. Trimming removed 5 bases at V and 4 bases at J, with 12 bases between. The germline CDR1 and CDR2 sequences are SEHNR and FQNEAQ (reference sequence). DNA of the CDR3: TGTGCCAGCAGCAATCGGGACAATTATAATTCACCCCTCCACTTT. This codes for CASSNRDNYNSPLHF.

CDR3: CASSWDRGYEQYF. The CDR3 nucleotides are TGTGCCAGCAGTTGGGACAGGGGCTACGAGCAGTACTTC. This chain connects TRBV28 to TRBJ2-5, with 10 positions matching TRBD1. The end of the DNA is better explained by TRBJ2-7, so the J call may be wrong. The CDR3 extends over 13 amino acids. Germline CDR1 is MDHEN and CDR2 is SYDVKM.

This clone has just one count. The chain uses TRBV2 and TRBJ1-2; D call uncertain. This CDR3 region has 12 residues. Per germline, CDR1 SNHLY and CDR2 FYNNEI. The V end was cut by 2 bases, the J end by 4 bases, with 5 bases between. In DNA form, the CDR3 reads TGTGCCAGCAGTGAACGATCCTATGGCTACACCTTC. Translation gives CASSERSYGYTF.

The V and J genes are TRBV7-9 and TRBJ2-7; 9 bases line up with TRBD2. CDR3 size: 15 residues. The germline V gene has CDR1 SEHNR and CDR2 FQNEAQ (reference sequence). V trimming: 2 bases; J trimming: 1 base; junction bases outside the gene matches: 3. The CDR3 is CASSLIAGVSYEQYF. The CDR3 DNA follows: TGTGCCAGCAGCTTAATAGCGGGAGTTTCCTACGAGCAGTACTTC. Full variable domain (missing parts from reference TRBV7-9 and TRBJ2-7): DTGVSQNPRHKITKRGQNVTFRCDPISEHNRLYWYRQTLGQGPEFLTYFQNEAQLEKSRLLSDRFSAERPKGSFSTLEIQRTEQGDSAMYLCASSLIAGVSYEQYFGPGTRLTVT.